The 8 T cell receptor beta chains below all came from one sample that was sequenced in a study of regulatory T cells in long-lasting Graves disease (dated by TCRdb to the early 2020s). Interpreted using the paper, the time point label stands for: newly diagnosed GD, antithyroid drugs for less than 3 months. For both TCR sequencing and RNA sequencing, RNA was extracted from PBMCs using TRIzol. Library method: multiplex PCR. Sequencing was performed on an Illumina HiSeq 4000. TCR beta libraries were built with iRepertoire HTBI primers and Arm-PCR amplification of CDR3 regions. The public reads were reprocessed in TCRdb via fastp at Q25 and MiXCR, keeping in-frame beta chains. Duplicate CDR3 protein sequences are folded into a single record with the most common DNA and genes. For this sample there are a few hundred thousand distinct CDR3 sequences; approximately 20% appear just once. Around 15% of the sample comes from the top ten.

The same sample was also studied in work on T cells in Graves' hyperthyroidism and ophthalmopathy.

The sequencing used peripheral blood mononuclear cells (PBMCs), collected at new diagnosis, from a patient treated with antithyroid drugs. These receptors were collected from a woman younger than 45 with Graves disease. Donor details come from another sample of the same person, matched by shared clones.

Many counts were recorded for this clonotype. V and J are TRBV6-1 and TRBJ1-2; TRBD1 might be the D (5 bases). Germline lookup yields CDR1 MNHNS and CDR2 SASEGT. Trimming removed 4 bases from V and 7 bases from J, with 19 bases in between. This CDR3 region has 15 residues. This CDR3 is CASSAMWGRDRGYTF. In DNA form, the CDR3 reads TGTGCCAGCAGTGCGATGTGGGGACGCGATCGTGGCTACACCTTC.

Ten or more counts support this clonotype. The chain combines TRBV2 with TRBJ1-5; no reliable D call. V was shortened by 7 bases and J by 0 bases, with 10 bases between the two germline ends. Germline V gene lookup returns CDR1 SNHLY and CDR2 FYNNEI. CDR3 length: 14 residues. This CDR3 reads CASTGVLSNQPQHF. CDR3 DNA sequence: TGTGCCAGCACCGGGGTTCTTAGCAATCAGCCCCAGCATTTT.

This clonotype was seen many times. V usage is TRBV3-1 and J usage is TRBJ2-7; perhaps TRBD2 as D (5 bases). V lost 0 bases, J lost 6 bases, and 9 bases lay in between. Germline V gene data show CDR1 as LGHDT and CDR2 as YNNKEL (reference sequence). This CDR3 has 13 amino acids. As DNA, the CDR3 is TGTGCCAGCAGCCAAGATCGGGGTGGCGAGCAGTACTTC. It specifies CASSQDRGGEQYF.

This clonotype was seen many times. The rearrangement uses TRBV19 and TRBJ2-1, with TRBD2 identical over 14 bases. The CDR3 spans 19 residues. Germline CDR1 reads LNHDA; CDR2 reads SQIVND (reference sequence). V shed 5 bases and J 10 bases; nucleotides not matched to a gene: 19. DNA of the CDR3: TGTGCCAGTAGTCCCGCCCAACAGGGACTAGCGGGGGCTACCGGGGAGCAGTTCTTC. This sequence encodes CASSPAQQGLAGATGEQFF.

This clonotype was seen more than once but under ten times. This chain connects TRBV3-1 to TRBJ1-1, with TRBD1 matching over 7 bases. From germline, CDR1 is LGHDT and CDR2 YNNKEL (reference sequence). V shed 5 bases, J shed 1 base, and the junction held 4 bases outside the gene matches. CDR3 length: 14 residues. The CDR3 DNA follows: TGTGCCAGCAGCAACAGGGGAGAGAACACTGAAGCTTTCTTT. This gives the protein CASSNRGENTEAFF.

As to this clonotype: Relative to the germline gene, one junction end is altered; a read error may explain this. The rearrangement joins TRBV20-1 to TRBJ2-1, with 10 bases that match TRBD2. CDR3 size: 17 residues. CDR1 and CDR2 from the germline V gene are DFQATT and SNEGSKA (reference sequence). This CDR3 is CSARVASGGPSYNGQFF. The CDR3 coding sequence is TGCAGTGCTAGAGTGGCTAGCGGGGGCCCGTCCTACAATGGGCAGTTCTTC.

This clonotype was found many times. V gene TRBV7-6 combines with J gene TRBJ2-1, with D possibly being TRBD2 (7 bases). Germline CDR1 and CDR2: SGHVS and FNYEAQ. V lost 6 bases, J lost 9 bases, and 18 bases lay in between. This CDR3 is 14 amino acids long. The CDR3 region is CASSPTGGNTEQFF. In DNA, the CDR3 is TGTGCCAGCAGTCCTACGGGGGGCAACACTGAGCAGTTCTTC.

This clonotype was picked up many times. The V call is TRBV13, the J call TRBJ2-7, with 7 bases that match TRBD2. CDR1 and CDR2 (germline): PRHDT, FYEKMQ (reference sequence). The CDR3 runs to 14 residues. V was pared by 6 bases and J by 3 bases, with 8 bases of the junction left unmatched. CDR3 residues: CASSLSSGVYEQYF. CDR3 in DNA: TGTGCCAGCAGTCTCTCCAGCGGGGTCTACGAGCAGTACTTC. The whole variable domain, remainder taken from reference TRBV13 and TRBJ2-7, is AAGVIQSPRHLIKEKRETATLKCYPIPRHDTVYWYQQGPGQDPQFLISFYEKMQSDKGSIPDRFSAQQFSDYHSELNMSSLELGDSALYFCASSLSSGVYEQYFGPGTRLTVT.